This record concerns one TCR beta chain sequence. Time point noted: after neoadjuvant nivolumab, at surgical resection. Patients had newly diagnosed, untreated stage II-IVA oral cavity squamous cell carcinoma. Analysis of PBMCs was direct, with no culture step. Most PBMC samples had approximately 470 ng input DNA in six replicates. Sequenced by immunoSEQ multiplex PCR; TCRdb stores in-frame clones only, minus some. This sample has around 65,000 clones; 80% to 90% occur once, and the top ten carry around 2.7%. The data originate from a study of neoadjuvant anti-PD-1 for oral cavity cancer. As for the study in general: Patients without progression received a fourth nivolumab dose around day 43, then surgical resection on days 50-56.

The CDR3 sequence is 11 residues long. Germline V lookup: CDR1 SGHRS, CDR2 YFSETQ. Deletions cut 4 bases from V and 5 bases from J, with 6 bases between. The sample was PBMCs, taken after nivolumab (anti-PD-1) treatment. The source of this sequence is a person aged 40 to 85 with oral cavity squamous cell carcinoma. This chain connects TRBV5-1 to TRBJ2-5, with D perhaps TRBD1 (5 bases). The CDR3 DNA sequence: TGCGCCAGCAGCAAGGGGGAGACCCAGTACTTC. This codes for CASSKGETQYF.